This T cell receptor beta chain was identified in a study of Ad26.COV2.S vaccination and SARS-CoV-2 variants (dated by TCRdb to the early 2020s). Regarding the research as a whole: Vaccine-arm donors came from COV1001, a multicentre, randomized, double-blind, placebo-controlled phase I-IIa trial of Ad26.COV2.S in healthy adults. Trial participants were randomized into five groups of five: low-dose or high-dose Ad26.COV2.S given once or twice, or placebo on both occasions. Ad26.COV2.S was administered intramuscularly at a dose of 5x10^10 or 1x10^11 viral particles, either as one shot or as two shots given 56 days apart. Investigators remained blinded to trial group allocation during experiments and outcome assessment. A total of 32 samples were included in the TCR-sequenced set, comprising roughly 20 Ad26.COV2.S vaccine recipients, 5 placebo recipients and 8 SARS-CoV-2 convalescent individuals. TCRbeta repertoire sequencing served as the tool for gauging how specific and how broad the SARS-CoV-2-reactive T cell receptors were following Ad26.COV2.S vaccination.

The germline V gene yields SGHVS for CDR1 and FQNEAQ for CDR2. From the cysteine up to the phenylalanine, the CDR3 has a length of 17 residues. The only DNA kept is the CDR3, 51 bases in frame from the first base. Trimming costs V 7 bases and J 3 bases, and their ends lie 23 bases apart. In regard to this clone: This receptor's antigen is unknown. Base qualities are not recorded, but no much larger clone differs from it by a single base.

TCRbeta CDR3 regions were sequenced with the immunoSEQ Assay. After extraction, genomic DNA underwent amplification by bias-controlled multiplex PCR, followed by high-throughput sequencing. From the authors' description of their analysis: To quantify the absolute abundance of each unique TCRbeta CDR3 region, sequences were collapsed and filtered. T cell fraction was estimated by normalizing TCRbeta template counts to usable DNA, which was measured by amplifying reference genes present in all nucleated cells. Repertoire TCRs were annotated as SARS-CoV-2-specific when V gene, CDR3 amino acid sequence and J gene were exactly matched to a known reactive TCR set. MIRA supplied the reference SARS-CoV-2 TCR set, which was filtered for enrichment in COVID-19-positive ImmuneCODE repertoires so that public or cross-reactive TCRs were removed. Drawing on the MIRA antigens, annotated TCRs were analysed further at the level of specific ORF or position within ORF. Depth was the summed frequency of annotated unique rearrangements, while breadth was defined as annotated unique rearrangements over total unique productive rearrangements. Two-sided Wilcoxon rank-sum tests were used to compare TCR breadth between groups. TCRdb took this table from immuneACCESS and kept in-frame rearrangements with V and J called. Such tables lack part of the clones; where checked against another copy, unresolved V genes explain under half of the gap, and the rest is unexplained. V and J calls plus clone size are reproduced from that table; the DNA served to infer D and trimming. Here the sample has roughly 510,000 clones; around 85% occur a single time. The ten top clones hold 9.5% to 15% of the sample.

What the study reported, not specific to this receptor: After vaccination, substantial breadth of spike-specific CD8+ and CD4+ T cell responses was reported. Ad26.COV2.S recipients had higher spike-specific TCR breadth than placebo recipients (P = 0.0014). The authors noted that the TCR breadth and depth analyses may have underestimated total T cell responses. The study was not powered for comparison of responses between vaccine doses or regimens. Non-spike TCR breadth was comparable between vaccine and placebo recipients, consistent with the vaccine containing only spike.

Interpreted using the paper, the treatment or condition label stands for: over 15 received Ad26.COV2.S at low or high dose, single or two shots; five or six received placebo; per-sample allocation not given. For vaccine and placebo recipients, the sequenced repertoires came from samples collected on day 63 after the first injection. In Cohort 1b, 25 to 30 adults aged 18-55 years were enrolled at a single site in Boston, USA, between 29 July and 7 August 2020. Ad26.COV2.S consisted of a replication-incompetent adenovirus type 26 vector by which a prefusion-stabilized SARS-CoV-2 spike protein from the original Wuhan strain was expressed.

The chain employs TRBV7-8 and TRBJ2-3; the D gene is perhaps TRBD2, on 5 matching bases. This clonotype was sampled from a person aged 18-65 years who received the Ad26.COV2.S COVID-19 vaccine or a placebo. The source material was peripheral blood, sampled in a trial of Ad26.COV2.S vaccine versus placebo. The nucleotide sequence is TGTGCCAGCACCAAAAACCCGGGCCGGCCGGGGACAGATACGCAGTATTTT. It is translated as CASTKNPGRPGTDTQYF. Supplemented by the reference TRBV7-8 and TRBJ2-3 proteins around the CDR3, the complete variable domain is GAGVSQSPRYKVAKRGQDVALRCDPISGHVSLFWYQQALGQGPEFLTYFQNEAQLDKSGLPSDRFFAERPEGSVSTLKIQRTQQEDSAVYLCASTKNPGRPGTDTQYFGPGTRLTVL.